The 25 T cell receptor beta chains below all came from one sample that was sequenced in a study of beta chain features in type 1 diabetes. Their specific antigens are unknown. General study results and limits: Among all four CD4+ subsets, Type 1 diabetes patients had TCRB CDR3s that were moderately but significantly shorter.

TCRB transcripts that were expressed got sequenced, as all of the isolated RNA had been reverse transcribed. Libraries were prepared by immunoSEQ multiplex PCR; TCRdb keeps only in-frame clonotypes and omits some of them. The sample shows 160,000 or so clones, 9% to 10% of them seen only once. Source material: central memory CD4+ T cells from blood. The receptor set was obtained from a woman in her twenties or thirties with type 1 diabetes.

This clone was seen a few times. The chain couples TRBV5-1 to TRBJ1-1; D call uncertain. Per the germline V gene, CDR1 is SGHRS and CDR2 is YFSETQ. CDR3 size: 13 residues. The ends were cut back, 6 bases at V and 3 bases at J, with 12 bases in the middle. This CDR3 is CASTQSGDTEAFF. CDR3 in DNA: TGCGCCAGCACTCAGAGCGGCGACACTGAAGCTTTCTTT.

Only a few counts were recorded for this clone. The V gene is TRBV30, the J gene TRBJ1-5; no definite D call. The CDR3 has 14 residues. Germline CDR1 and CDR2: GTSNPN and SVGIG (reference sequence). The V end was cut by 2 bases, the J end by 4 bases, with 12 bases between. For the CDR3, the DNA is TGTGCCTGGAGTTCGAGCGTTGGGAATCAGCCCCAGCATTTT. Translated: CAWSSSVGNQPQHF.

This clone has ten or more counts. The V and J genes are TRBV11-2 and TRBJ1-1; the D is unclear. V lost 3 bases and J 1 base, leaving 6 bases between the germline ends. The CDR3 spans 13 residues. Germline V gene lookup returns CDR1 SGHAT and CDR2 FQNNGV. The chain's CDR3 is CASSFAENTEAFF. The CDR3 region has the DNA TGTGCCAGCAGCTTCGCGGAGAACACTGAAGCTTTCTTT.

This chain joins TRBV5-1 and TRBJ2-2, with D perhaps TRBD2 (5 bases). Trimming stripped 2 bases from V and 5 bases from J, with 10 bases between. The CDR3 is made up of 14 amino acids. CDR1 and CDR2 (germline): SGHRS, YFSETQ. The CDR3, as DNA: TGCGCCAGCAGCTTTGCTAGCACGACCGGGGAGCTGTTTTTT. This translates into CASSFASTTGELFF. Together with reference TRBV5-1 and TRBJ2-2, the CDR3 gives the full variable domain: KAGVTQTPRYLIKTRGQQVTLSCSPISGHRSVSWYQQTPGQGLQFLFEYFSETQRNKGNFPGRFSGRQFSNSRSEMNVSTLELGDSALYLCASSFASTTGELFFGEGSRLTVL.

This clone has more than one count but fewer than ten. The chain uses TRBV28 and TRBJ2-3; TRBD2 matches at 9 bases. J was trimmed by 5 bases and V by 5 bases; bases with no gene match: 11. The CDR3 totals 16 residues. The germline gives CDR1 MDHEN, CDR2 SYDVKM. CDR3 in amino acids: CASSPGASGEGDTQYF. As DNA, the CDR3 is TGTGCCAGCAGTCCAGGTGCTAGCGGGGAAGGAGATACGCAGTATTTT.

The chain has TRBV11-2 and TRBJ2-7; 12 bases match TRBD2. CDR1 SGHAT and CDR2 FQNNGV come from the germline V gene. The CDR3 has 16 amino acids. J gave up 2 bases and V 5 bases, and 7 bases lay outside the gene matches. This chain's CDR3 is CASSRLAGVSTYEQYF. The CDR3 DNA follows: TGTGCCAGCAGCCGACTAGCGGGAGTCTCCACCTACGAGCAGTACTTC.

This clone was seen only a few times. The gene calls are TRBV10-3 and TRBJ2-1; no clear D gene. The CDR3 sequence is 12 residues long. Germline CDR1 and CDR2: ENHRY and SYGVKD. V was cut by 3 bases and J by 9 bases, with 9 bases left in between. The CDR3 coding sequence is TGTGCCATCAGTGACAGGATCAGTGAGCAGTTCTTC. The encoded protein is CAISDRISEQFF.

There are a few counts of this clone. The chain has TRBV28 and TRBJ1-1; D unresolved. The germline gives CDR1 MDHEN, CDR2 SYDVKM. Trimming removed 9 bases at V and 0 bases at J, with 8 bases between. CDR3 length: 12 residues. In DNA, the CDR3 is TGTGCCAGTAGTCTTGTGAACACTGAAGCTTTCTTT. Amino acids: CASSLVNTEAFF.

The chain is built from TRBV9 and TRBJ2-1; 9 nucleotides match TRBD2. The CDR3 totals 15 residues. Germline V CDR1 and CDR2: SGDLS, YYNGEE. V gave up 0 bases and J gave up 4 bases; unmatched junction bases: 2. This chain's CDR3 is CASSVVAGAYNEQFF. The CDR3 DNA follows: TGTGCCAGCAGCGTAGTAGCGGGAGCTTACAATGAGCAGTTCTTC.

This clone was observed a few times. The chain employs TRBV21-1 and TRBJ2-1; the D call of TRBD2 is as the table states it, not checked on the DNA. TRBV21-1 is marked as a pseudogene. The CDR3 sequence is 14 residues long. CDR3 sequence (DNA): TGTGCCGGAGAGAGCGGGAGTCCCTACAATGAGCAGTTCTTC. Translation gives CAGESGSPYNEQFF.

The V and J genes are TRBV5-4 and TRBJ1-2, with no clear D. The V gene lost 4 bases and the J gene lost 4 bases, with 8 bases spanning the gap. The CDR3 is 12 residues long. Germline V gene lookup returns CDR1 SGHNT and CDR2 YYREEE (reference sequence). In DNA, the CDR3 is TGTGCCAGCAGCCAGGTTGCCTATGGCTACACCTTC. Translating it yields CASSQVAYGYTF.

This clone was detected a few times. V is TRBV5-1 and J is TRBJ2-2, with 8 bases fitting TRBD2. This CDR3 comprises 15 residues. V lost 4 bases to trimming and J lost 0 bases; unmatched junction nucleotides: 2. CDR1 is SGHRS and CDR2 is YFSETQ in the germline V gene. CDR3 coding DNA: TGCGCCAGCAGCCTCGGGGGGGCGAACACCGGGGAGCTGTTTTTT. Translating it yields CASSLGGANTGELFF.

CDR3 DNA: TGCAGCGTTGACTCTAGCGGGAGGGCCGGAGAGACCCAGTACTTC. Translation gives CSVDSSGRAGETQYF. The chain carries TRBV29-1 and TRBJ2-5; TRBD2 matches 12 bases. J gave up 4 bases and V 3 bases, and 6 bases lay outside the gene matches. This CDR3 region has 15 residues. Germline V CDR1 and CDR2: SQVTM, ANQGSEA.

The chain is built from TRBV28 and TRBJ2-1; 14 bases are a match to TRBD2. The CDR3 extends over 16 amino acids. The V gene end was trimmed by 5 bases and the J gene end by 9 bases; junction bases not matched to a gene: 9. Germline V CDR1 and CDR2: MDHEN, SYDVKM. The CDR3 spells CASSVLGLAGVTEQFF. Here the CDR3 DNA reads TGTGCCAGCAGTGTCCTGGGACTAGCGGGAGTAACTGAGCAGTTCTTC.

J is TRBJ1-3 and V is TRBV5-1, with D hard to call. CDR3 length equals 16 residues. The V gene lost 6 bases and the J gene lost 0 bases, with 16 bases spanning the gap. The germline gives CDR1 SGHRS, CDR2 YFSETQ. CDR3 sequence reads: CASNAGSAISGNTIYF. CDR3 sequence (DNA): TGCGCCAGCAATGCGGGATCTGCAATCTCTGGAAACACCATATATTTT.

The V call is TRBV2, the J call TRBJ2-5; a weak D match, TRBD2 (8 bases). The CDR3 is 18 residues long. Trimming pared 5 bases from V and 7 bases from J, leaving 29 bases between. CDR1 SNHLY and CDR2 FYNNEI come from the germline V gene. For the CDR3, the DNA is TGTGCCAGCAGTTATAGCAAGGGGGCCGGCGGGAGGCCAAGGACCCAGTACTTC. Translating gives CASSYSKGAGGRPRTQYF.

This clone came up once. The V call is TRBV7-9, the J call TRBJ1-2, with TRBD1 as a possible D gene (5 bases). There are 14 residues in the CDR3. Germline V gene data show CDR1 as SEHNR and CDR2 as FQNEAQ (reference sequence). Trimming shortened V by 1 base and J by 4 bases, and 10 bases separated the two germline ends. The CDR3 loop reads CASSLGSGIYGYTF. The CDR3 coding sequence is TGTGCCAGCAGCTTAGGCTCAGGGATCTATGGCTACACCTTC.

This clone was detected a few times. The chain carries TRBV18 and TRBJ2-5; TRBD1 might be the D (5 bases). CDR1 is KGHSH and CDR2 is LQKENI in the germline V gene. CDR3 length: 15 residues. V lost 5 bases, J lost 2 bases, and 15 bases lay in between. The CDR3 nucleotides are TGTGCCAGCTCAATCAGGGCCCCTCCGCAAGAGACCCAGTACTTC. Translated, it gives CASSIRAPPQETQYF.

This chain's CDR3 is CASSLSPLVQGYYGYTF. The CDR3 nucleotides are TGTGCCAGCAGTTTATCTCCCTTAGTTCAGGGATACTATGGCTACACCTTC. The J gene is TRBJ1-2, the V gene TRBV28; D possibly corresponds to TRBD1 (5 bases). The ends were cut back, 1 base at V and 3 bases at J, with 18 bases in the middle. Germline CDR1 MDHEN, CDR2 SYDVKM. The CDR3 is 17 residues long.

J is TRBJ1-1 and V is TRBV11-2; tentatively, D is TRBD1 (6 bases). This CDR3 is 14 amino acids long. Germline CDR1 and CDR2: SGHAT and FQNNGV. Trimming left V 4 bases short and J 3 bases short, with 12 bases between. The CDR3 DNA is TGTGCCAGCAGCTCGGGGGGCACATACACTGAAGCTTTCTTT. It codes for CASSSGGTYTEAFF.

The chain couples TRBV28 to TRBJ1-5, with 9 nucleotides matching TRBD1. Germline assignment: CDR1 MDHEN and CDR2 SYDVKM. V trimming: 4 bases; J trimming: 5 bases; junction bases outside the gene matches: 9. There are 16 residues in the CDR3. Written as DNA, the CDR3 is TGTGCCAGCAGTTCTCCGGGACAGGGCTGGTATCAGCCCCAGCATTTT. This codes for CASSSPGQGWYQPQHF.

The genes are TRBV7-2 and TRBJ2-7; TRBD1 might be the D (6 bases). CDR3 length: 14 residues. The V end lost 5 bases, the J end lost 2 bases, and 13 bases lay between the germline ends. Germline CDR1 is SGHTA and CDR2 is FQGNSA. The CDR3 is CASSPMWGPYEQYF. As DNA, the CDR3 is TGTGCCAGCAGCCCCATGTGGGGGCCCTACGAGCAGTACTTC.

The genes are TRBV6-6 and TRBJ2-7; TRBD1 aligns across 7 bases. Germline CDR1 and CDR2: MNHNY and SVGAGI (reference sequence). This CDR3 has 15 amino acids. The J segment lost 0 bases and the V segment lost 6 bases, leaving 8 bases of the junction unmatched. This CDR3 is CASSPRDRSSYEQYF. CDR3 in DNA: TGTGCCAGCAGCCCAAGGGACAGAAGCTCCTACGAGCAGTACTTC.

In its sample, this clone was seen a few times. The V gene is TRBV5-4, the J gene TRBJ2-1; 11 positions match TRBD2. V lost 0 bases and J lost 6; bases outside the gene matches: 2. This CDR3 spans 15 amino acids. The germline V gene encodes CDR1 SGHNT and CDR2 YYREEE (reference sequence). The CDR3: CASSLALAGVNEQFF. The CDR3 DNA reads TGTGCCAGCAGCTTGGCACTAGCGGGAGTCAATGAGCAGTTCTTC.

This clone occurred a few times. CDR3 coding DNA: TGCAGCGCACAGGGTAACTATGGCTACACCTTC. Its protein is CSAQGNYGYTF. The gene calls are TRBV29-1 and TRBJ1-2, with D maybe TRBD1 (6 bases). From germline, CDR1 is SQVTM and CDR2 ANQGSEA. V lost 7 bases to trimming and J lost 1 base, with 7 bases between them. This CDR3 region has 11 residues.